This T cell receptor (beta chain) was identified in a study of blood T cell repertoires in COVID-19. Turning to the study itself: The cDNA or gDNA used as material had been derived from T cells, B-cell-depleted T cells, or PBMCs.

Original methodology: Amplification of reference gene primers provided the estimated nucleated cell counts. Sequencing used immunoSEQ multiplex PCR; TCRdb keeps in-frame clones, though not all of them. V and J calls and clone size are as listed in that table; D and trimming were resolved from the DNA. The sample includes roughly 320,000 clones, over 75% of them seen just once. This clone was observed once. The CDR3 contains 15 residues. J was trimmed by 2 bases and V by 3 bases; bases with no gene match: 7. CDR1 is MNHEY and CDR2 is SMNVEV in the germline V gene (reference sequence). The V and J genes are TRBV27 and TRBJ2-7; TRBD1 matches 7 bases. Sequencing used PBMCs or T cells enriched from blood (not recorded which). The receptor's source is a man aged 25 to 45 who had recovered from COVID-19. The CDR3, as DNA: TGTGCCAGCAGTTTTTGGGACAGCCTACCCTACGAGCAGTACTTC. As protein: CASSFWDSLPYEQYF.